Each of the 29 T cell receptor beta chains below was sequenced from the same sample in a study of molecular identifiers for immune sequencing clone quantification. In TCRdb, the PCR reads were re-called with MiXCR into one record per CDR3 protein. The table has approximately 320,000 distinct CDR3 sequences, 24% seen once. What was sequenced was naive CD8+ T cells from blood, with Jurkat cell RNA spiked in. The subset was: FACS-sorted CD8+CD4-CCR7+CD45RA+ naive T cells. Receptors originate from a human donor in good health. Some libraries in this study had Jurkat cell RNA spiked in.

This clonotype has a handful of counts. CDR3 amino acids: CASSLSQGTGELFF. The CDR3, as DNA: TGTGCCAGCAGTTTGAGTCAGGGAACCGGGGAGCTGTTTTTT. J is TRBJ2-2 and V is TRBV6-5, with TRBD1 as a possible D gene (5 bases). Per the germline V gene, CDR1 is MNHEY and CDR2 is SVGAGI. This CDR3 is built from 14 residues. The V end lost 4 bases, the J end lost 5 bases, and 11 bases lay between the germline ends.

The CDR3 protein is CASSYGAGESTDTQYF. In DNA form, the CDR3 reads TGTGCCAGCAGTTACGGAGCGGGAGAGAGCACAGATACGCAGTATTTT. The rearrangement joins TRBV6-2 or TRBV6-3 to TRBJ2-3, with 8 bases aligning to TRBD2. This CDR3 region has 16 residues. Germline V CDR1 and CDR2: MNHEY, SVGEGT. After removal of 2 bases from V and 0 bases from J, the junction contained 4 bases not matched to a gene.

In its sample, this clonotype was seen many times. The CDR3 bases are TGTGCCAGCGGCCCGGGACTAGTCTCAGATACGCAGTATTTT. Its protein is CASGPGLVSDTQYF. V gene TRBV9 combines with J gene TRBJ2-3, with 8 bases aligning to TRBD2. The CDR3 sequence is 14 residues long. V lost 7 bases, J lost 4 bases, and 8 bases stayed unmatched. Per the germline V gene, CDR1 is SGDLS and CDR2 is YYNGEE. The variable domain in full, with the rest retrieved from reference TRBV9 and TRBJ2-3, is DSGVTQTPKHLITATGQRVTLRCSPRSGDLSVYWYQQSLDQGLQFLIQYYNGEERAKGNILERFSAQQFPDLHSELNLSSLELGDSALYFCASGPGLVSDTQYFGPGTRLTVL.

This clonotype showed up just a few times. This may be a read error, as it is one base from a much larger clone. The chain uses TRBV2 and TRBJ1-1, with D maybe TRBD1 (6 bases). The CDR3 contains 13 residues. CDR1 and CDR2 from the germline V gene are SNHLY and FYNNEI. CDR3 in amino acids: CAGRPQGYTEAFF. The CDR3 DNA is TGTGCCGGCAGGCCACAGGGATACACTGAAGCTTTCTTT.

The chain employs TRBV12-3 or TRBV12-4 and TRBJ1-1, with D possibly TRBD1 on 6 matching bases. V dropped 7 bases and J dropped 4 bases, with 22 bases sitting between them. This CDR3 spans 16 amino acids. The CDR3 is CASTPPWGGAITEAFF. As DNA, the CDR3 is TGTGCCAGCACCCCACCGTGGGGGGGCGCGATCACTGAAGCTTTCTTT.

V and J are TRBV12-3 or TRBV12-4 and TRBJ1-2, with D hard to call. CDR3 length: 15 amino acids. V was clipped by 2 bases and J by 0 bases, with 10 bases between them. CDR3 in DNA: TGTGCCAGCAGTTTACCCGCCCCCGCTAACTATGGCTACACCTTC. This sequence encodes CASSLPAPANYGYTF.

This clonotype was seen a handful of times. This chain joins TRBV2 and TRBJ2-3; D ambiguous. The V gene's germline CDR1 is SNHLY and CDR2 FYNNEI. This CDR3 has 14 residues. V gave up 1 base and J gave up 6 bases, with 11 bases separating them. The CDR3 bases are TGTGCCAGCAGTGAAGAGTCCCATACTGATACGCAGTATTTT. The encoded protein is CASSEESHTDTQYF.

This clonotype was seen just once. The CDR3 ends on some other residue instead of the conserved phenylalanine or tryptophan, so this is likely a read error. J is TRBJ2-7 and V is TRBV4-3; a possible D gene is TRBD1 (6 bases). CDR1 and CDR2 (germline): LGHNA, YSLEER. This CDR3 spans 14 amino acids. In DNA form, the CDR3 reads TGCGCCAGCACCCAAGGCAGGGGCACCTACGAGCAGTACATC. This translates into CASTQGRGTYEQYI.

The chain links TRBV4-1 to TRBJ2-5, with 7 bases aligning to TRBD2. The CDR3 runs to 14 residues. Looked up from germline, CDR1 is MGHRA and CDR2 is YSYEKL. Trimming at V came to 0 bases and at J to 5 bases, leaving 3 bases not matched to a gene. The CDR3 loop is CASSQDRGVETQYF. In nucleotides, the CDR3 is TGCGCCAGCAGCCAAGATCGGGGGGTGGAGACCCAGTACTTC.

This clonotype was picked up a small number of times. The V gene is TRBV3-1, the J gene TRBJ2-1, with D possibly matching TRBD2 (6 bases). The CDR3 has 15 residues. Germline-derived CDR1 and CDR2 are LGHDT and YNNKEL (reference sequence). The V end lost 0 bases, the J end lost 8 bases, and 14 bases lay between the germline ends. In nucleotides, the CDR3 is TGTGCCAGCAGCCAAGAAGTGGCGGGGCTGGATGAGCAGTTCTTC. Amino acids: CASSQEVAGLDEQFF.

This clonotype showed up just a few times. The chain has TRBV30 and TRBJ2-7, with a weak D call TRBD2 (6 bases). Trimming shortened V by 1 base and J by 0 bases, and 28 bases separated the two germline ends. The CDR3 spans 20 residues. Germline V gene data show CDR1 as GTSNPN and CDR2 as SVGIG (reference sequence). DNA for the CDR3: TGTGCCTGGAGTGGGAGGGGAACTGACCAGACGAACGAACCCTCCTACGAGCAGTACTTC. The encoded protein is CAWSGRGTDQTNEPSYEQYF.

J is TRBJ1-1 and V is TRBV27; D uncertain. CDR3 length: 14 residues. Germline CDR1 reads MNHEY; CDR2 reads SMNVEV (reference sequence). With 5 bases removed from V and 1 base from J, the gap between germline ends came to 11 bases. The chain's CDR3 is CASSALGKNTEAFF. The CDR3 DNA reads as TGTGCCAGCAGTGCCTTAGGAAAGAACACTGAAGCTTTCTTT.

Points on this clonotype: A much larger clone differs by one base, so this may be a read error. The chain couples TRBV15 to TRBJ1-1; D is possibly TRBD1 (6 bases). The CDR3 runs to 13 residues. Trimming removed 3 bases from V and 4 bases from J, with 9 bases in between. Germline lookup yields CDR1 LNHNV and CDR2 YYDKDF (reference sequence). CDR3 in DNA: TGTGCCACCAGCAGCTACAGGGCCACTGAAGCTTTCTTT. Translation gives CATSSYRATEAFF.

About this clonotype: A much larger clone is a single base away; this may be a read error. The CDR3 ends on some other residue instead of the conserved phenylalanine or tryptophan, so this is likely a read error. The J gene is TRBJ2-4, the V gene TRBV5-4; maybe TRBD2 (5 bases). With 4 bases removed from V and 0 bases from J, the gap between germline ends came to 8 bases. CDR1 SGHNT and CDR2 YYREEE come from the germline V gene (reference sequence). The CDR3 is made up of 14 amino acids. Here the CDR3 reads CASSHGLAKNIQYL. In DNA, the CDR3 is TGTGCCAGCAGCCACGGACTAGCCAAAAACATTCAGTACCTC.

This clonotype showed up just a few times. The V call is TRBV28, the J call TRBJ2-4, with D uncertain. The CDR3 consists of 16 residues. V gave up 1 base and J gave up 0 bases, with 10 bases separating them. Germline CDR1 is MDHEN and CDR2 is SYDVKM. The chain's CDR3 is CASSLLDVGAKNIQYF. The CDR3 bases are TGTGCCAGCAGTTTATTAGATGTGGGAGCCAAAAACATTCAGTACTTC. Complete variable domain (other parts from reference TRBV28 and TRBJ2-4): DVKVTQSSRYLVKRTGEKVFLECVQDMDHENMFWYRQDPGLGLRLIYFSYDVKMKEKGDIPEGYSVSREKKERFSLILESASTNQTSMYLCASSLLDVGAKNIQYFGAGTRLSVL.

This clonotype came up many times. This chain uses TRBV7-2 with TRBJ2-3, with TRBD1 identical over 8 bases. Germline CDR1 reads SGHTA; CDR2 reads FQGNSA. After removal of 5 bases from V and 2 bases from J, the junction contained 9 bases not matched to a gene. This CDR3 comprises 16 residues. CDR3 protein: CASSPGQGGHTDTQYF. In DNA form, the CDR3 reads TGTGCCAGCAGCCCAGGACAGGGCGGACACACAGATACGCAGTATTTT.

The V and J genes are TRBV30 and TRBJ2-3; D gene ambiguous. Germline CDR1 is GTSNPN and CDR2 is SVGIG (reference sequence). The CDR3 consists of 12 residues. The ends were cut back, 1 base at V and 2 bases at J, with 4 bases in the middle. CDR3 coding DNA: TGTGCCTGGAGTGGATACACAGATACGCAGTATTTT. Translating it yields CAWSGYTDTQYF.

This rearrangement joins TRBV6-2 or TRBV6-3 to TRBJ2-3, with TRBD1 matching over 8 bases. Trimming took 2 bases from V and 4 from J; bases not matched to a gene: 5. The CDR3 is made up of 15 amino acids. Looked up from germline, CDR1 is MNHEY and CDR2 is SVGEGT. CDR3 coding DNA: TGTGCCAGCAGTTACCTGGCAGGGGGCGCAGATACGCAGTATTTT. Translation: CASSYLAGGADTQYF.

Concerning this clonotype itself: A much larger clone sits a single nucleotide away, making a read error possible. The rearrangement links TRBV29-1 to TRBJ2-3, with D perhaps matching TRBD1 (6 bases). In germline, CDR1 is SQVTM, CDR2 ANQGSEA. The CDR3 runs 13 residues. The CDR3 reads CSVEGAPTATQYF. The CDR3 DNA reads as TGCAGCGTTGAGGGGGCCCCCACAGCTACGCAGTATTTT.

With regard to this clonotype: This may be a read error, as it is one base from a much larger clone. Lacking the conserved final phenylalanine or tryptophan, this CDR3 likely reflects a read error. The chain couples TRBV12-3 or TRBV12-4 to TRBJ2-5; D is tentatively TRBD1 or TRBD2 (5 bases each). V was shortened by 6 bases and J by 4 bases, with 12 bases between the two germline ends. The CDR3 loop spans 13 amino acids. Here the CDR3 DNA reads TGTGCCAGCAGCCCGCAGGGACGAGAGACCCAGTACTTA. Its translation: CASSPQGRETQYL.

This clonotype has a handful of counts. The genes are TRBV19 and TRBJ2-2; D unresolved. The CDR3 is 13 amino acids. Germline V gene sequence: CDR1 LNHDA, CDR2 SQIVND (reference sequence). V was pared by 3 bases and J by 4 bases, with 6 bases between. CDR3: CASSIQSTGELFF. Here the CDR3 DNA reads TGTGCCAGTAGTATCCAAAGCACCGGGGAGCTGTTTTTT.

On this clonotype itself: A read error is possible here, since a much larger clone lies one base away. V is TRBV12-3 or TRBV12-4 and J is TRBJ1-1; D unresolved. The CDR3 spans 13 residues. The CDR3 region has the DNA TGTGCCGGCAGGCCCCAGCAGAACACTGAAGCTTTCTTT. It yields the protein CAGRPQQNTEAFF.

In regard to this clonotype: One end of the junction varies from germline; a read error may be responsible. The chain has TRBV7-6 and TRBJ1-1; possibly TRBD1 for D (5 bases). The germline gives CDR1 SGHVS, CDR2 FNYEAQ. This CDR3 is built from 13 residues. DNA of the CDR3: TGTGCCAGCACCCCGGGAGGGGAGACTGAAGCTTCCTTT. Amino acids: CASTPGGETEASF. The full variable domain, with the rest looked up from reference TRBV7-6 and TRBJ1-1, is GAGVSQSPRYKVTKRGQDVALRCDPISGHVSLYWYRQALGQGPEFLTYFNYEAQQDKSGLPNDRFSAERPEGSISTLTIQRTEQRDSAMYRCASTPGGETEASFGQGTRLTVV.

This rearrangement joins TRBV27 to TRBJ2-3, with 10 bases identical to TRBD2. CDR1 is MNHEY and CDR2 is SMNVEV in the germline V gene (reference sequence). Losses at the gene ends were 5 bases for V and 4 bases for J; bases not matched to a gene: 3. This CDR3 is built from 14 residues. The CDR3 sequence is CASSGLAGADTQYF. In DNA, the CDR3 is TGTGCCAGCAGTGGGCTAGCGGGAGCAGATACGCAGTATTTT.

The V gene is TRBV11-2, the J gene TRBJ2-5; D unresolved. The CDR3 extends over 14 amino acids. The germline V gene encodes CDR1 SGHAT and CDR2 FQNNGV. Trimming removed 5 bases from V and 5 bases from J, with 15 bases in between. The DNA of the CDR3 is TGTGCCAGCAGCCATCCGGGCCCCCCGGAGACCCAGTACTTC. Translating it yields CASSHPGPPETQYF.

This clonotype has just a few counts. This sequence joins TRBV24-1 and TRBJ2-1, with TRBD2 matching 9 bases. The V gene end was trimmed by 4 bases and the J gene end by 3 bases; junction bases not matched to a gene: 9. The CDR3 is 17 residues long. Per the germline V gene, CDR1 is KGHDR and CDR2 is SFDVKD. CDR3 sequence (DNA): TGTGCCACCAGTGACCCCTCGACTAGCGGAGACTACAATGAGCAGTTCTTC. This sequence encodes CATSDPSTSGDYNEQFF.

This clonotype was counted only a few times. A much more abundant neighbour one base away suggests this may be a read error. V and J are TRBV6-5 and TRBJ2-3, with D unclear. V was trimmed by 2 bases and J by 3 bases, leaving 6 bases between them. In germline, CDR1 is MNHEY, CDR2 SVGAGI. The CDR3 contains 13 residues. The CDR3 reads CASSYGWTDTQYF. Here the CDR3 DNA reads TGTGCCAGCAGTTACGGGTGGACAGATACGCAGTATTTT.

Ten or more counts support this clonotype. The rearrangement joins TRBV5-6 to TRBJ2-3, with D possibly being TRBD2 (6 bases). Germline CDR1 reads SGHDT; CDR2 reads YYEEEE. V was clipped by 1 base and J by 1 base, with 10 bases between them. This CDR3 contains 15 residues. CDR3 bases: TGTGCCAGCAGCTTGAGGGGACTGCGCACAGATACGCAGTATTTT. Protein sequence: CASSLRGLRTDTQYF.

This chain links TRBV6-5 with TRBJ2-7; 7 bases align to TRBD2. This CDR3 contains 14 residues. With 8 bases clipped from V and 6 bases from J, the junction kept 13 bases outside the gene matches. Germline lookup yields CDR1 MNHEY and CDR2 SVGAGI. Here the CDR3 DNA reads TGTGCCAGCGGAAGGGACTATCAGACCCTCGAGCAGTACTTC. This translates into CASGRDYQTLEQYF.